This passage covers 20 T cell receptor beta chains from one sample sequenced in a study of metastatic and nonmetastatic thyroid tumors. Not a single patient had been given any form of treatment at any point before undergoing thyroid surgery. TCRdb re-called clones via MiXCR from the PCR reads. The sample yields about 17,000 clones, 34% seen once. What was sequenced was tumor tissue. These receptors originate from a female donor with papillary thyroid cancer or a benign thyroid nodule (not recorded which). Some clones in this sample may be carry-over from other donors' samples.

The V gene is TRBV10-2, the J gene TRBJ1-5; 9 positions match TRBD1. In germline, CDR1 is WSHSY, CDR2 SAAADI. The CDR3 sequence is 19 residues long. V lost 4 bases and J lost 0; bases outside the gene matches: 13. In DNA form, the CDR3 reads TGCGCCAGCAGTGGTTCCCCGACAGGGGGTTATAATAGCAATCAGCCCCAGCATTTT. Translation: CASSGSPTGGYNSNQPQHF.

Many counts were recorded for this clone. The rearrangement uses TRBV13 and TRBJ1-1; weak D call: TRBD1 (5 bases). Germline V lookup: CDR1 PRHDT, CDR2 FYEKMQ (reference sequence). The CDR3 covers 15 residues. Trimming pared 2 bases from V and 0 bases from J, leaving 10 bases between. The DNA of the CDR3 is TGTGCCAGCAGCTTAAGGGACTCGATGAACACTGAAGCTTTCTTT. Its translation: CASSLRDSMNTEAFF. The variable domain in full, completed from reference TRBV13 and TRBJ1-1, reads AAGVIQSPRHLIKEKRETATLKCYPIPRHDTVYWYQQGPGQDPQFLISFYEKMQSDKGSIPDRFSAQQFSDYHSELNMSSLELGDSALYFCASSLRDSMNTEAFFGQGTRLTVV.

This clone counts as medium-sized. The rearrangement uses TRBV5-1 and TRBJ2-2; 10 bases line up with TRBD1. CDR3 length equals 16 residues. Germline lookup yields CDR1 SGHRS and CDR2 YFSETQ. Trimming took 0 bases from V and 6 from J; bases not matched to a gene: 5. The CDR3 loop reads CASSLGGQGFAGELFF. Here the CDR3 DNA reads TGCGCCAGCAGCTTGGGGGGACAGGGGTTCGCCGGGGAGCTGTTTTTT.

The chain couples TRBV11-2 to TRBJ2-3; D uncertain. Trimming stripped 1 base from V and 0 bases from J, with 11 bases between. Germline CDR1 and CDR2: SGHAT and FQNNGV. The CDR3 runs 16 residues. CDR3: CASSLVSSGSTDTQYF. The CDR3 region has the DNA TGTGCCAGCAGCTTAGTCAGTAGTGGGAGCACAGATACGCAGTATTTT.

This clone came up once. The J gene is TRBJ2-2, the V gene TRBV9; D is uncertain. The CDR3 sequence is 16 residues long. The V gene lost 3 bases and the J gene lost 1 base, with 13 bases spanning the gap. CDR1 and CDR2 (germline): SGDLS, YYNGEE. The CDR3, as DNA: TGTGCCAGCAGCGGTCGGCAGCTCTTGAACACCGGGGAGCTGTTTTTT. Encoded protein: CASSGRQLLNTGELFF.

This clone has at least ten counts. The chain carries TRBV3-1 and TRBJ2-7, with D tentatively TRBD1 or TRBD2 (5 bases each). From germline, CDR1 is LGHDT and CDR2 YNNKEL (reference sequence). With 4 bases removed from V and 8 bases from J, the gap between germline ends came to 12 bases. The CDR3 loop spans 12 amino acids. CDR3 sequence: CASSRLLGQQYF. Written as DNA, the CDR3 is TGTGCCAGCAGCCGTCTATTGGGACAGCAGTACTTC.

Within the sample, this clone is medium-sized. The rearrangement links TRBV4-1 to TRBJ2-5; no clear D. V was shortened by 1 base and J by 5 bases, with 11 bases between the two germline ends. The germline V gene encodes CDR1 MGHRA and CDR2 YSYEKL. CDR3 size: 14 residues. CDR3 residues: CASSQVDEDETQYF. The CDR3 DNA reads as TGCGCCAGCAGCCAAGTCGACGAGGACGAGACCCAGTACTTC.

This clone was counted a few times. This sequence joins TRBV6-1 and TRBJ1-2; tentatively, D is TRBD1 (5 bases). The CDR3 spans 14 residues. CDR1 MNHNS and CDR2 SASEGT come from the germline V gene. Trimming took 5 bases from V and 3 from J, leaving 13 bases between them. The CDR3, as DNA: TGTGCCAGCAGTAGGGACTTAGAAGACTATGGCTACACCTTC. As protein: CASSRDLEDYGYTF.

By frequency in the sample, this clone is medium-sized. The chain joins TRBV14 to TRBJ2-7; D perhaps matches TRBD1 (6 bases). The CDR3 is made up of 13 amino acids. V was cut by 6 bases and J by 6 bases, with 15 bases left in between. Germline lookup yields CDR1 SGHDN and CDR2 FVKESK. The CDR3 spells CASSPPTGIEQYF. CDR3 in DNA: TGTGCCAGCAGTCCCCCTACAGGGATCGAGCAGTACTTC.

In DNA form, the CDR3 reads TGTGCCAGCAGCCAAGTTGTCAGGGGTAGCAATCAGCCCCAGCATTTT. Encoded protein: CASSQVVRGSNQPQHF. The V and J genes are TRBV11-2 and TRBJ1-5, with D possibly being TRBD1 (6 bases). The CDR3 runs 16 residues. The V end was cut by 5 bases, the J end by 0 bases, with 14 bases between. From germline, CDR1 is SGHAT and CDR2 FQNNGV.

This clone was observed a handful of times. The genes are TRBV12-3 or TRBV12-4 and TRBJ2-2, with D possibly being TRBD1 or TRBD2 (6 bases each). V lost 4 bases to trimming and J lost 14 bases, with 17 bases between them. The CDR3 runs to 13 residues. The CDR3 DNA reads as TGTGCCAGCAGTTGGGGGGCCGCTCGGAAACTGTTTTTT. Amino acids: CASSWGAARKLFF.

This clone was observed a few times. This rearrangement joins TRBV28 to TRBJ1-1; D is uncertain. This CDR3 is 13 amino acids long. CDR1 and CDR2 from the germline V gene are MDHEN and SYDVKM. The germline V and J ends were trimmed by 3 bases and 3 bases, with 8 bases remaining between them. CDR3 in DNA: TGTGCCAGCAGTTTCACCCGTTACACTGAAGCTTTCTTT. It yields the protein CASSFTRYTEAFF.

The rearrangement joins TRBV20-1 to TRBJ2-6; 10 bases are a match to TRBD1. V shed 2 bases and J 2 bases; nucleotides not matched to a gene: 6. The CDR3 spans 17 residues. The germline V gene has CDR1 DFQATT and CDR2 SNEGSKA (reference sequence). In DNA form, the CDR3 reads TGCAGTGCTAGACCGGGGACAGGGGAAGCTGGGGCCAACGTCCTGACTTTC. Its protein product is CSARPGTGEAGANVLTF.

The rearrangement joins TRBV20-1 to TRBJ2-2; no clear D. The germline V gene encodes CDR1 DFQATT and CDR2 SNEGSKA (reference sequence). Trimming removed 3 bases from V and 3 bases from J, with 2 bases in between. The CDR3 is 11 amino acids. The CDR3 DNA reads TGCAGTGCTAGCGACACCGGGGAGCTGTTTTTT. Residues: CSASDTGELFF.

This clone has a handful of counts. A read error may account for a junction end that differs from germline. This rearrangement joins TRBV11-2 to TRBJ2-1; 7 positions agree with TRBD2. In germline, CDR1 is SGHAT, CDR2 FQNNGV. The CDR3 spans 15 residues. CDR3 in amino acids: CGSSLGGRAENEQFF. In DNA form, the CDR3 reads TGTGGCAGCAGCTTAGGTGGGAGGGCCGAGAATGAGCAGTTCTTC. Combining the CDR3 with reference TRBV11-2 and TRBJ2-1 gives the whole variable domain EAGVAQSPRYKIIEKRQSVAFWCNPISGHATLYWYQQILGQGPKLLIQFQNNGVVDDSQLPKDRFSAERLKGVDSTLKIQPAKLEDSAVYLCGSSLGGRAENEQFFGPGTRLTVL.

This clone appeared many times. Other DNA sequences within the sample encode an identical CDR3. This sequence joins TRBV14 and TRBJ2-5, with D unresolved. Trimming took 1 base from V and 1 from J, leaving 4 bases between them. CDR3 length equals 13 residues. CDR1 and CDR2 from the germline V gene are SGHDN and FVKESK. The CDR3 loop reads CASSQVVQETQYF. The CDR3 nucleotides read TGTGCCAGCAGCCAAGTTGTCCAAGAGACCCAGTACTTC.

This clone was seen a few times. V is TRBV12-3 or TRBV12-4 and J is TRBJ2-3; 7 nucleotides agree with TRBD2. This CDR3 has 12 residues. V trimming: 4 bases; J trimming: 14 bases; junction bases outside the gene matches: 9. CDR3 nucleotides: TGTGCCAGCAGTTCCCGGGGAGGGGAGGCGTATTTT. This translates into CASSSRGGEAYF.

This rearrangement joins TRBV2 to TRBJ1-2; D is ambiguous. The CDR3 consists of 16 residues. Deletions cut 3 bases from V and 1 base from J, with 15 bases between. CDR1 is SNHLY and CDR2 is FYNNEI in the germline V gene. In DNA form, the CDR3 reads TGTGCCAGCAGTGAGCTAAGTGGCAACTTTAACTATGGCTACACCTTC. This encodes CASSELSGNFNYGYTF.

This clone was counted a few times. J is TRBJ2-1 and V is TRBV14, with 10 bases that match TRBD2. From germline, CDR1 is SGHDN and CDR2 FVKESK. This CDR3 contains 15 residues. Trimming cost V 4 bases and J 9 bases; bases outside gene matches: 9. The CDR3 loop reads CASSRVLLAGSEQFF. The CDR3 DNA is TGTGCCAGCAGCCGGGTGCTACTAGCGGGAAGTGAGCAGTTCTTC.

This clone has at least ten counts. The chain couples TRBV2 to TRBJ2-4, with unresolved D. CDR1 SNHLY and CDR2 FYNNEI come from the germline V gene. V was cut by 3 bases and J by 0 bases, with 6 bases left in between. The length of the CDR3 is 14 residues. Here the CDR3 DNA reads TGTGCCAGCAGTGACGGTATAGCCAAAAACATTCAGTACTTC. It translates to CASSDGIAKNIQYF.